The 13 T cell receptor beta chains presented below share a single source sample, sequenced in a study of control samples from healthy donors and cancer patients. Profiling relied on immunoSEQ multiplex PCR, and the TCRdb table lists in-frame clones only, not all of them. The data hold about 55,000 clones, with approximately 95% observed a single time. The source material was blood. Receptors originate from a woman younger than 30 in good health.

This chain connects TRBV10-3 to TRBJ1-4, with TRBD1 as a possible D gene (6 bases). V lost 4 bases to trimming and J lost 0 bases, with 18 bases between them. The CDR3 has 18 residues. The germline gives CDR1 ENHRY, CDR2 SYGVKD. The CDR3: CAISAVGARGATNEKLFF. The CDR3 DNA sequence: TGTGCCATCAGTGCGGTGGGGGCGCGGGGTGCAACTAATGAAAAACTGTTTTTT.

V gene TRBV7-3 combines with J gene TRBJ2-7, with TRBD1 matching 9 bases. The V gene end was trimmed by 5 bases and the J gene end by 5 bases; junction bases not matched to a gene: 7. Germline assignment: CDR1 SGHTA and CDR2 FQGTGA. This CDR3 contains 14 residues. The CDR3 spells CASSVGQGIDEQYF. The CDR3 DNA is TGTGCCAGCAGCGTCGGACAGGGGATAGACGAGCAGTACTTC.

The chain carries TRBV9 and TRBJ1-3, with TRBD1 identical over 8 bases. This CDR3 region has 16 residues. Per the germline V gene, CDR1 is SGDLS and CDR2 is YYNGEE. V was clipped by 4 bases and J by 3 bases; unmatched bases: 9. This CDR3 is CASSPQGAGGGNTIYF. The CDR3 DNA reads TGTGCCAGCAGCCCGCAGGGGGCAGGAGGTGGAAACACCATATATTTT.

This rearrangement joins TRBV11-2 to TRBJ2-3; the match to TRBD2 covers 13 bases. V lost 1 base and J lost 0; bases outside the gene matches: 1. From germline, CDR1 is SGHAT and CDR2 FQNNGV. The CDR3 has 17 amino acids. The CDR3 reads CASSLGLAGGSTDTQYF. In DNA, the CDR3 is TGTGCCAGCAGCTTAGGACTAGCGGGGGGAAGCACAGATACGCAGTATTTT.

The chain links TRBV7-2 to TRBJ2-6; 7 positions agree with TRBD2. V lost 1 base and J lost 4; bases outside the gene matches: 4. CDR3 length: 16 residues. CDR1 and CDR2 from the germline V gene are SGHTA and FQGNSA. CDR3 residues: CASSLGWRGGANVLTF. The CDR3, as DNA: TGTGCCAGCAGCTTAGGCTGGCGGGGGGGGGCCAACGTCCTGACTTTC.

This sequence joins TRBV7-2 and TRBJ1-4; no firm D call. The ends were cut back, 6 bases at V and 7 bases at J, with 15 bases in the middle. Germline CDR1 and CDR2: SGHTA and FQGNSA. The CDR3 totals 14 residues. The CDR3 reads CASSQTGLGEKLFF. In DNA, the CDR3 is TGTGCCAGCAGTCAGACTGGGCTCGGTGAAAAACTGTTTTTT.

This sequence joins TRBV7-3 and TRBJ2-5; D ambiguous. CDR1 SGHTA and CDR2 FQGTGA come from the germline V gene. This CDR3 has 14 residues. Trimming stripped 1 base from V and 5 bases from J, with 11 bases between. Here the CDR3 reads CASSLRPGFETQYF. The DNA for the CDR3 is TGTGCCAGCAGCTTAAGGCCCGGGTTTGAGACCCAGTACTTC.

The rearrangement uses TRBV20-1 and TRBJ2-5; no clear D gene. Germline CDR1 reads DFQATT; CDR2 reads SNEGSKA (reference sequence). The CDR3 loop spans 11 amino acids. The CDR3 here is CSPALQETQYF. CDR3 DNA: TGCAGCCCCGCTCTCCAAGAGACCCAGTACTTC.

The gene calls are TRBV19 and TRBJ1-1, with 7 bases that match TRBD1. Germline V gene lookup returns CDR1 LNHDA and CDR2 SQIVND (reference sequence). With V trimmed by 4 bases and J by 3 bases, 11 bases remained unmatched. CDR3 size: 16 residues. The DNA for the CDR3 is TGTGCCAGTAGTAATTACAGGGGCGCATGGGACACTGAAGCTTTCTTT. As protein: CASSNYRGAWDTEAFF.

J is TRBJ2-5 and V is TRBV5-6, with 8 bases fitting TRBD1. Per the germline V gene, CDR1 is SGHDT and CDR2 is YYEEEE. The CDR3 runs 14 residues. After removal of 4 bases from V and 5 bases from J, the junction contained 7 bases not matched to a gene. CDR3 DNA sequence: TGTGCCAGCAGCCTGACAGGGGCGGGGGAGACCCAGTACTTC. Its protein is CASSLTGAGETQYF.

This clone was detected only once. The genes are TRBV10-3 and TRBJ1-3; D may be TRBD1 (6 bases). CDR1 is ENHRY and CDR2 is SYGVKD in the germline V gene. There are 14 residues in the CDR3. Trimming stripped 1 base from V and 4 bases from J, with 8 bases between. CDR3 in DNA: TGTGCCATCAGTGAGTTAGGGGGAGGAAACACCATATATTTT. This gives the protein CAISELGGGNTIYF.

In DNA form, the CDR3 reads TGTGCCAGCAGTGAATGGCTGTCAGTCCCCGATCCGCAGTATTTT. This gives the protein CASSEWLSVPDPQYF. The V gene is TRBV6-1, the J gene TRBJ2-3; D not resolved. The CDR3 has 15 residues. V dropped 2 bases and J dropped 10 bases, with 19 bases sitting between them. Germline V lookup: CDR1 MNHNS, CDR2 SASEGT.

The chain employs TRBV10-3 and TRBJ2-7; D remains unclear. The CDR3 totals 13 residues. Germline CDR1 reads ENHRY; CDR2 reads SYGVKD. V shed 7 bases and J shed 5 bases, with 15 bases lying between them. The CDR3 here is CAINGPLLDEQYF. The CDR3 DNA follows: TGTGCCATCAATGGGCCCCTCCTTGACGAGCAGTACTTC.